The clone carrying this T cell receptor (beta chain) was seen repeatedly, ten times or more. Antigen: not known. All patients reached thyroid surgery having received no treatment beforehand. V lost 3 bases and J lost 7, with 10 bases in between. The germline V gene encodes CDR1 MDHEN and CDR2 SYDVKM. CDR3 size: 14 residues. Original handling: A papillary thyroid cancer distant-metastasis classifier was built from CDR3 differences across clinicopathological groups. TCRdb recomputed clones from the PCR reads via MiXCR. TCRdb's processing, not the authors' own work, is the source of the V and J calls. In the table there are 55,000 or so clones, approximately 15% of which are singletons. The data were obtained in a study of metastatic and nonmetastatic thyroid tumors. Overall study context: Repertoires from blood and tumor or nodule tissue of malignant and benign thyroid patients were compared. Study-level findings and limits: The reported finding was significantly higher TCR beta diversity in malignant thyroid tumors relative to benign nodules, in blood and tumor.

This clonotype was sampled from a female donor with papillary thyroid cancer or a benign thyroid nodule (not recorded which). Some clones in this sample may be carry-over from other donors' samples. The chain joins TRBV28 to TRBJ1-6; TRBD1 is a possible D gene (5 bases). Sequencing input: blood. The DNA for the CDR3 is TGTGCCAGCAGTTTGGGAGGGGTGAATTCACCCCTCCACTTT. This sequence encodes CASSLGGVNSPLHF.